Listed here are 20 T cell receptor beta chains from one sample, sequenced in a study of blood T cell repertoires in COVID-19. Some clones are missing from TCRdb's copy, which holds only in-frame ones; the method was immunoSEQ multiplex PCR. The data hold about 76,000 clones, with roughly 84% observed a single time. The specimen sequenced was peripheral blood. These TCRs come from a woman aged 80 or older with active or convalescent COVID-19.

V is TRBV29-1 and J is TRBJ1-2; 8 nucleotides match TRBD1. Germline assignment: CDR1 SQVTM and CDR2 ANQGSEA. The J segment lost 4 bases and the V segment lost 2 bases, leaving 6 bases of the junction unmatched. The CDR3 length is 14 residues. The CDR3, as DNA: TGCAGCGTTGAACCAGGGGGCGCTTCCTATGGCTACACCTTC. Translating it yields CSVEPGGASYGYTF.

The chain has TRBV6-2 or TRBV6-3 and TRBJ1-2; 9 bases are a match to TRBD1. The CDR3 runs to 14 residues. J was trimmed by 5 bases and V by 5 bases; bases with no gene match: 6. Germline V gives CDR1 MNHEY, CDR2 SVGEGT. CDR3 DNA: TGTGCCAGCAGTCGTCCGGGACAGGGATATGGCTACACCTTC. Translation gives CASSRPGQGYGYTF.

This clone showed up just once. The V gene is TRBV7-5, the J gene TRBJ1-1; the listed D gene, TRBD1, was not tested against the DNA. TRBV7-5 is classified as a pseudogene. The length of the CDR3 is 15 residues. CDR3 residues: CARSLVRQAAHPSFF. In nucleotides, the CDR3 is TGTGCCAGAAGCTTAGTTCGGCAGGCCGCCCACCCATCTTTCTTT.

The chain links TRBV29-1 to TRBJ1-2; tentative D call: TRBD1 (6 bases). Per the germline V gene, CDR1 is SQVTM and CDR2 is ANQGSEA. V was pared by 7 bases and J by 2 bases, with 17 bases between. CDR3 length: 14 residues. CDR3 in DNA: TGCAGCGCTCTACAGGGACCGGGGAACTATGGCTACACCTTC. This sequence encodes CSALQGPGNYGYTF.

This chain connects TRBV6-5 to TRBJ1-2, with D hard to call. This CDR3 is built from 15 residues. Germline-derived CDR1 and CDR2 are MNHEY and SVGAGI. V was clipped by 0 bases and J by 7 bases, with 15 bases between them. In DNA form, the CDR3 reads TGTGCCAGCAGTTACTCGGGCGCGGGCACGGGTGGCTACACCTTC. Translated: CASSYSGAGTGGYTF.

The chain has TRBV5-1 and TRBJ2-7, with 9 bases matching TRBD2. V trimming: 6 bases; J trimming: 5 bases; junction bases outside the gene matches: 9. The germline gives CDR1 SGHRS, CDR2 YFSETQ. CDR3 length equals 14 residues. Here the CDR3 reads CASMPSSGVNEQYF. In nucleotides, the CDR3 is TGCGCCAGCATGCCGTCTAGCGGGGTGAACGAGCAGTACTTC.

The chain recombines TRBV21-1 with TRBJ2-3; the D call TRBD2 from the table was never checked on the DNA. TRBV21-1 is a known pseudogene. This CDR3 comprises 20 residues. The CDR3 nucleotides read TGTGCCAGTCCCACCGTCCGTTCGGCTAGCGGGGGGACTAACACAGATACGCAGTATTTT. Encoded protein: CASPTVRSASGGTNTDTQYF.

The J gene is TRBJ1-6, the V gene TRBV21-1; whether TRBD1, the table's D call, matches the DNA was not checked. TRBV21-1 is a documented pseudogene. CDR3 length: 15 residues. CDR3 sequence reads: CASSKGRSYNSPLHF. Here the CDR3 DNA reads TGTGCCAGCAGCAAAGGTCGCAGCTATAATTCACCCCTCCACTTT.

The CDR3 sequence: CAISDTGGEKLFF. The CDR3, as DNA: TGTGCCATCAGTGACACAGGGGGTGAAAAACTGTTTTTT. J is TRBJ1-4 and V is TRBV10-3; 8 positions agree with TRBD1. The ends lost 3 bases at V and 7 bases at J; junction bases unmatched: 1. The germline CDR1 and CDR2 sequences are ENHRY and SYGVKD. The CDR3 is 13 amino acids.

This chain connects TRBV5-1 to TRBJ2-7; D uncertain. V lost 0 bases and J lost 6, with 4 bases in between. In germline, CDR1 is SGHRS, CDR2 YFSETQ. CDR3 length: 11 amino acids. CDR3 sequence: CASSLDGEQYF. Written as DNA, the CDR3 is TGCGCCAGCAGCTTGGACGGCGAGCAGTACTTC.

The V and J genes are TRBV7-3 and TRBJ2-3; D might be TRBD2 (6 bases). The CDR3 loop spans 13 amino acids. Per germline, CDR1 SGHTA and CDR2 FQGTGA. V was trimmed by 5 bases and J by 7 bases, leaving 13 bases between them. CDR3 in amino acids: CASSRSSGYTQYF. Here the CDR3 DNA reads TGTGCCAGCAGCAGGAGTAGCGGCTATACGCAGTATTTT.

The rearrangement links TRBV5-6 to TRBJ2-1; 8 nucleotides match TRBD2. The CDR3 has 14 residues. Germline lookup yields CDR1 SGHDT and CDR2 YYEEEE. Trimming cost V 5 bases and J 5 bases; bases outside gene matches: 6. The CDR3 DNA follows: TGTGCCAGCAGTAGACTAGCGATACACAATGAGCAGTTCTTC. Its translation: CASSRLAIHNEQFF.

This clone was seen just once. The J gene is TRBJ2-3, the V gene TRBV18, with D uncertain. Trimming removed 0 bases at V and 6 bases at J, with 19 bases between. The CDR3 length is 17 residues. Germline CDR1 reads KGHSH; CDR2 reads LQKENI. DNA for the CDR3: TGTGCCAGCTCACCACCCGGCCCGTCCCACTATTCGGATACGCAGTATTTT. Translating it yields CASSPPGPSHYSDTQYF.

V and J are TRBV9 and TRBJ2-4, with 8 nucleotides matching TRBD1. The CDR3 is made up of 16 amino acids. V lost 1 base to trimming and J lost 8 bases; unmatched junction nucleotides: 11. Germline V lookup: CDR1 SGDLS, CDR2 YYNGEE. CDR3 in amino acids: CASSVRSAGGSDIQYF. Written as DNA, the CDR3 is TGTGCCAGCAGCGTAAGATCCGCAGGGGGCTCTGACATTCAGTACTTC.

The chain joins TRBV7-2 to TRBJ1-3; no reliable D call. Germline values: CDR1 SGHTA, CDR2 FQGNSA. V lost 5 bases, J lost 6 bases, and 17 bases lay in between. The CDR3 sequence is 15 residues long. CDR3 sequence reads: CASSPSGYLENTIYF. The DNA for the CDR3 is TGTGCCAGCAGCCCCAGCGGCTACCTGGAAAACACCATATATTTT.

CDR3 amino acids: CASSGTSGGGYNEQFF. In DNA form, the CDR3 reads TGTGCCAGCAGCGGGACTAGCGGGGGAGGCTACAATGAGCAGTTCTTC. V is TRBV9 and J is TRBJ2-1; 13 bases fit TRBD2. Trimming at V came to 3 bases and at J to 3 bases, leaving 3 bases not matched to a gene. Per the germline V gene, CDR1 is SGDLS and CDR2 is YYNGEE. The CDR3 contains 16 residues.

The J gene is TRBJ1-4, the V gene TRBV4-3; D uncertain. V shed 1 base and J shed 4 bases, with 13 bases lying between them. The CDR3 length is 16 residues. The germline V gene encodes CDR1 LGHNA and CDR2 YSLEER. Written as DNA, the CDR3 is TGCGCCAGCAGCCAAGGGGAGAACGCTGGTAATGAAAAACTGTTTTTT. Translated, it gives CASSQGENAGNEKLFF.

This clone has more than one count but fewer than ten. Additional DNA sequences in this sample encode the identical CDR3. V is TRBV29-1 and J is TRBJ2-2; TRBD1 aligns across 7 bases. The CDR3 contains 14 residues. Germline V gene data show CDR1 as SQVTM and CDR2 as ANQGSEA. V gave up 6 bases and J gave up 0 bases; unmatched junction bases: 4. The CDR3 is CSVGGRSNTGELFF. The CDR3 region has the DNA TGCAGCGTAGGGGGCAGGTCGAACACCGGGGAGCTGTTTTTT.

V gene TRBV21-1 combines with J gene TRBJ2-1; the D call of TRBD1 is as the table states it, not checked on the DNA. TRBV21-1 is classified as a pseudogene. This CDR3 contains 12 residues. The CDR3 sequence is CSADTQYNEQFF. The CDR3 nucleotides are TGTTCCGCGGACACCCAATACAATGAGCAGTTCTTC.

V is TRBV27 and J is TRBJ1-6; no definite D call. Germline CDR1 MNHEY, CDR2 SMNVEV (reference sequence). The V and J ends lost 2 bases and 9 bases respectively, with 8 bases between them. The length of the CDR3 is 13 residues. CDR3: CASSLGEGSPLHF. CDR3 sequence (DNA): TGTGCCAGCAGTTTAGGGGAGGGTTCACCCCTCCACTTT.